The next 16 T cell receptor beta chains were all read from a single sample in a study of T cells after yellow fever vaccination. Using its own MiXCR run on the 5' RACE reads, TCRdb lists one record per CDR3 protein. This sample has hundreds of thousands of distinct CDR3 sequences, with around an eighth found just once. Sequenced material: PBMCs, taken on the day of the yellow fever booster vaccination. The receptors shown here come from a man aged 25 to 45 who received the YFV17D yellow fever vaccine.

In its sample, this clonotype was seen a few times. V gene TRBV27 combines with J gene TRBJ2-2; no clear D. V gave up 6 bases and J gave up 6 bases, with 14 bases separating them. Germline CDR1 and CDR2: MNHEY and SMNVEV (reference sequence). The CDR3 extends over 14 amino acids. The CDR3 bases are TGTGCCAGCAGCGAACGCACCCCCCCCGGGGAGCTGTTTTTT. Translated: CASSERTPPGELFF.

This chain connects TRBV12-3 or TRBV12-4 to TRBJ1-6, with unresolved D. Trimming pared 2 bases from V and 5 bases from J, leaving 7 bases between. The CDR3 length is 14 residues. CDR3 DNA: TGTGCCAGCAGTTTAATGGGTGATAATTCACCCCTCCACTTT. Its protein product is CASSLMGDNSPLHF.

V usage is TRBV2 and J usage is TRBJ2-5, with 12 bases identical to TRBD2. Losses at the gene ends were 3 bases for V and 1 base for J; bases not matched to a gene: 6. From germline, CDR1 is SNHLY and CDR2 FYNNEI. The CDR3 totals 17 residues. This chain's CDR3 is CASSESTSGSGQETQYF. In DNA, the CDR3 is TGTGCCAGCAGTGAGTCGACTAGCGGGAGTGGCCAAGAGACCCAGTACTTC.

This chain uses TRBV10-3 with TRBJ1-2, with D hard to call. Germline CDR1 ENHRY, CDR2 SYGVKD. There are 11 residues in the CDR3. The V and J ends lost 4 bases and 4 bases respectively, with 4 bases between them. CDR3 loop: CAISATYGYTF. The CDR3 region has the DNA TGTGCCATCAGTGCCACCTATGGCTACACCTTC.

This clonotype was counted between two and nine times. The chain links TRBV4-2 to TRBJ2-1, with D maybe TRBD2 (6 bases). CDR3 length: 18 residues. Germline V gene sequence: CDR1 LGHNA, CDR2 YNFKEQ. V gave up 3 bases and J gave up 4 bases, with 22 bases separating them. CDR3 loop: CASSHVGRNSYQYNEQFF. In DNA, the CDR3 is TGTGCCAGCAGCCATGTGGGGAGGAATAGCTACCAGTACAATGAGCAGTTCTTC.

There are many counts of this clonotype. The V and J genes are TRBV14 and TRBJ2-6; tentative D call: TRBD1 (6 bases). Trimming took 3 bases from V and 4 from J, leaving 22 bases between them. The CDR3 runs 19 residues. Germline CDR1 and CDR2: SGHDN and FVKESK. The CDR3 loop reads CASSHNRDTHFRGANVLTF. The CDR3 nucleotides are TGTGCCAGCAGCCATAACCGGGACACCCACTTTCGGGGGGCCAACGTCCTGACTTTC.

The genes are TRBV12-3 or TRBV12-4 and TRBJ1-3, with D uncertain. V shed 3 bases and J shed 2 bases, with 8 bases lying between them. This CDR3 is 14 amino acids long. The CDR3 region is CASSLEDAGNTIYF. CDR3 DNA sequence: TGTGCCAGCAGTTTGGAGGATGCTGGAAACACCATATATTTT.

The chain links TRBV6-2 or TRBV6-3 to TRBJ2-1; D is ambiguous. The germline V and J ends were trimmed by 8 bases and 5 bases, with 16 bases remaining between them. The CDR3 loop spans 14 amino acids. The V gene's germline CDR1 is MNHEY and CDR2 SVGEGT. CDR3 sequence: CASALGGAHNEQFF. CDR3 DNA sequence: TGTGCCAGCGCGCTGGGCGGAGCACACAATGAGCAGTTCTTC.

The V gene is TRBV27, the J gene TRBJ2-7, with 9 positions matching TRBD2. The germline gives CDR1 MNHEY, CDR2 SMNVEV (reference sequence). The CDR3 contains 18 residues. Losses at the gene ends were 7 bases for V and 4 bases for J; bases not matched to a gene: 20. CDR3: CASIKYSGSPAVGYEQYF. DNA for the CDR3: TGTGCCAGCATTAAGTATAGCGGGAGCCCCGCGGTGGGGTACGAGCAGTACTTC.

V is TRBV7-2 and J is TRBJ2-7, with TRBD2 matching over 13 bases. Germline trimming cut 6 bases from V and 3 bases from J; bases unmatched to any gene: 5. This CDR3 is 15 amino acids long. Germline CDR1 and CDR2: SGHTA and FQGNSA. CDR3 in amino acids: CASSRRTSGGYEQYF. In DNA, the CDR3 is TGTGCCAGCAGTCGACGGACTAGCGGGGGCTACGAGCAGTACTTC.

This chain links TRBV29-1 with TRBJ1-4; no clear D gene. This CDR3 comprises 12 residues. CDR1 and CDR2 from the germline V gene are SQVTM and ANQGSEA. Trimming pared 4 bases from V and 6 bases from J, leaving 9 bases between. This chain's CDR3 is CSVGRVDEKLFF. Here the CDR3 DNA reads TGCAGCGTTGGACGGGTAGATGAAAAACTGTTTTTT.

This clonotype came up a few times. The chain links TRBV5-4 to TRBJ2-3; D is perhaps TRBD2 (6 bases). The ends were cut back, 4 bases at V and 6 bases at J, with 18 bases in the middle. The CDR3 totals 15 residues. CDR1 and CDR2 (germline): SGHNT, YYREEE (reference sequence). CDR3 protein: CASSRYGGGRDTQYF. The CDR3 bases are TGTGCCAGCAGCCGCTACGGGGGAGGAAGGGATACGCAGTATTTT.

In this sample, this clonotype turned up a few times. The rearrangement links TRBV27 to TRBJ1-2; D may be TRBD1 (6 bases). V gave up 7 bases and J gave up 6 bases, with 15 bases separating them. CDR3 length equals 13 residues. Germline CDR1 MNHEY, CDR2 SMNVEV (reference sequence). The CDR3 DNA sequence: TGTGCCAGCACCCCAGGTGGGGGCCATGGCTACACCTTC. Residues: CASTPGGGHGYTF.

A few counts support this clonotype. The genes are TRBV12-3 or TRBV12-4 and TRBJ2-3; D is possibly TRBD1 (5 bases). The CDR3 has 14 residues. Deletions cut 7 bases from V and 10 bases from J, with 21 bases between. CDR3 nucleotide sequence: TGTGCCAGCACCAGGGAAGCGATGGTAGGATCGCAGTATTTT. Amino acids: CASTREAMVGSQYF.

CDR3 nucleotide sequence: TGTGCCATTACCCGGGACGACCAAGAGACCCAGTACTTC. Protein: CAITRDDQETQYF. V gene TRBV10-3 combines with J gene TRBJ2-5; D might be TRBD1 or TRBD2, each matching 5 bases. Germline assignment: CDR1 ENHRY and CDR2 SYGVKD. This CDR3 has 13 residues. Trimming shortened V by 9 bases and J by 0 bases, and 11 bases separated the two germline ends.

This clonotype was detected only a few times. The V and J genes are TRBV7-8 and TRBJ1-2; D is possibly TRBD1 (6 bases). Trimming stripped 1 base from V and 8 bases from J, with 11 bases between. Looked up from germline, CDR1 is SGHVS and CDR2 is FQNEAQ. CDR3 length: 13 residues. The CDR3 loop is CASSLETGTGYTF. CDR3 nucleotide sequence: TGTGCCAGCAGCTTAGAAACAGGGACGGGCTACACCTTC.